Below, 5 T cell receptor beta chains from the same sample are listed, as sequenced in a study of shared clonotypes between healthy human individuals. TCRdb's copy holds only in-frame clones and misses some; the assay was immunoSEQ multiplex PCR. The sample yields roughly 1,500,000 clones, around 98% seen once. Sample: naive CD4+ T cells sorted from blood. Subset reported: CD45RA+ positively selected. The receptors come from a man aged 30 to 39 in good health.

The chain couples TRBV10-1 to TRBJ2-7; TRBD1 is a possible D gene (6 bases). The ends were cut back, 4 bases at V and 2 bases at J, with 12 bases in the middle. The germline gives CDR1 WNHNN, CDR2 SYGVQD (reference sequence). This CDR3 is built from 14 residues. The CDR3 region has the DNA TGCGCCAGCAGTGGACGGGACAAAGCCTACGAGCAGTACTTC. It translates to CASSGRDKAYEQYF.

The chain combines TRBV7-9 with TRBJ2-3; D uncertain. The CDR3 sequence is 12 residues long. Trimming removed 5 bases from V and 7 bases from J, with 10 bases in between. Germline values: CDR1 SEHNR, CDR2 FQNEAQ (reference sequence). The CDR3 DNA is TGTGCCAGCAGCCTGGCAGGTAATACGCAGTATTTT. As protein: CASSLAGNTQYF.

The J gene is TRBJ2-2, the V gene TRBV2; 13 nucleotides line up with TRBD2. The CDR3 covers 19 residues. Germline CDR1 SNHLY, CDR2 FYNNEI. V lost 4 bases, J lost 6 bases, and 14 bases stayed unmatched. CDR3 sequence reads: CASSGTSGREDRVSGELFF. The DNA of the CDR3 is TGTGCCAGCAGTGGGACTAGCGGGAGAGAGGATCGGGTATCCGGGGAGCTGTTTTTT.

The chain links TRBV18 to TRBJ2-7, with TRBD1 identical over 11 bases. Losses at the gene ends were 2 bases for V and 0 bases for J; bases not matched to a gene: 3. There are 16 residues in the CDR3. Germline V gene sequence: CDR1 KGHSH, CDR2 LQKENI. CDR3 nucleotides: TGTGCCAGCTCACCATTCGGACAGGGGGCCTCCTACGAGCAGTACTTC. Amino acid sequence: CASSPFGQGASYEQYF.

Only one count was recorded for this clone. The chain carries TRBV7-9 and TRBJ2-3, with D possibly called TRBD1 or TRBD2 (5 bases each). Between the trimmed V and J ends, which lost 5 bases and 2 bases, there was a span of 17 bases. The CDR3 loop spans 16 amino acids. Germline V gives CDR1 SEHNR, CDR2 FQNEAQ (reference sequence). CDR3 in DNA: TGTGCCAGCAGCGCCTGGGACGGAGAATACACAGATACGCAGTATTTT. Protein sequence: CASSAWDGEYTDTQYF. The whole variable domain, filled in from reference TRBV7-9 and TRBJ2-3, reads DTGVSQNPRHKITKRGQNVTFRCDPISEHNRLYWYRQTLGQGPEFLTYFQNEAQLEKSRLLSDRFSAERPKGSFSTLEIQRTEQGDSAMYLCASSAWDGEYTDTQYFGPGTRLTVL.